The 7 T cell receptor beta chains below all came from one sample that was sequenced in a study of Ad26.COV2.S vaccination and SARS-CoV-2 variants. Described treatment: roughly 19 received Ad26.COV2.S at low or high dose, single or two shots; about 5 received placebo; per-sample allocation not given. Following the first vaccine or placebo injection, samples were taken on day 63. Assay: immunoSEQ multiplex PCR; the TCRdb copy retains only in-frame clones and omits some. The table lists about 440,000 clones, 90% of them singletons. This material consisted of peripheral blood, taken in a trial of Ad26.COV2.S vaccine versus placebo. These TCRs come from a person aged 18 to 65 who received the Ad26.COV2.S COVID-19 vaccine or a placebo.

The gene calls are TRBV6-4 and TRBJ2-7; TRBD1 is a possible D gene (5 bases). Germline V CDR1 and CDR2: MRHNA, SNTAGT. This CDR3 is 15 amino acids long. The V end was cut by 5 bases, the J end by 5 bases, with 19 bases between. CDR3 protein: CASSPEVTVPHEQYF. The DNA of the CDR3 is TGTGCCAGCAGTCCTGAAGTGACAGTTCCCCACGAGCAGTACTTC.

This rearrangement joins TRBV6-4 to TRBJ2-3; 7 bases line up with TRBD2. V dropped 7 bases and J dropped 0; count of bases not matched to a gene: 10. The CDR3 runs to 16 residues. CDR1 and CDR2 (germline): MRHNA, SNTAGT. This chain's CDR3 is CASNRIGGVSTDTQYF. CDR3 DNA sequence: TGTGCCAGCAATAGAATTGGGGGGGTTAGCACAGATACGCAGTATTTT.

The CDR3: CASSPGGAYEQYF. The CDR3 bases are TGTGCCAGCAGTCCGGGGGGCGCCTACGAGCAGTACTTC. The chain uses TRBV12-3 or TRBV12-4 and TRBJ2-7; D is perhaps TRBD2 (7 bases). Trimming removed 5 bases at V and 2 bases at J, with 10 bases between. This CDR3 comprises 13 residues.

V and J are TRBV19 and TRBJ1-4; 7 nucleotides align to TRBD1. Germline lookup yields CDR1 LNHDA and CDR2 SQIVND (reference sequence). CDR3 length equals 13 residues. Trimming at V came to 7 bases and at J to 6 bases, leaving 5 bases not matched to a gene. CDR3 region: CASKRDSDEKLFF. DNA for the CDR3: TGTGCCAGTAAAAGGGACAGCGATGAAAAACTGTTTTTT.

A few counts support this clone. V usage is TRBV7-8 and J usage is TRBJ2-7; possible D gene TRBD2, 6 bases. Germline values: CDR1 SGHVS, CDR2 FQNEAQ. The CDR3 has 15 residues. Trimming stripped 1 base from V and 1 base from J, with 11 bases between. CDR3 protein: CASSLEGTPSYEQYF. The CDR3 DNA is TGTGCCAGCAGCTTAGAAGGGACTCCTTCCTACGAGCAGTACTTC.

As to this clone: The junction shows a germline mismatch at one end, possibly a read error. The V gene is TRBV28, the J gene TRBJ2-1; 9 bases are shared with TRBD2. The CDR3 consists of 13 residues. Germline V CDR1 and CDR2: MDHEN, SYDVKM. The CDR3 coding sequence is TGTGCCAGCAGTCTTAGCGGGAGAGGTGGTTGGCTCTTC. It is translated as CASSLSGRGGWLF.

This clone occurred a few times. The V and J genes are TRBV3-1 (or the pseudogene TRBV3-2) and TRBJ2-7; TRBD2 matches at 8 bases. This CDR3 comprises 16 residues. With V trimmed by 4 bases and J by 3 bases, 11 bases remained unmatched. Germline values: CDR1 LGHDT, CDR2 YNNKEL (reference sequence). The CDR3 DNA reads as TGTGCCAGCAGCCTAGGGGGGACTAGTCGCGTCTACGAGCAGTACTTC. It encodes CASSLGGTSRVYEQYF.